The T cell receptor (beta chain) under discussion was sequenced for a study of CD8+ T cells in alopecia areata listed by TCRdb under 2018. As for the study more broadly: The treated patients, all with moderate-to-severe alopecia areata, were enrolled in an open-label pilot trial of oral tofacitinib given at 5 to 10 mg twice daily. Patients stayed on tofacitinib for 6 to 18 months and then had 6 months of follow-up off drug so that delayed response and recurrence could be assessed. In treated patients, disease severity was measured using the SALT score, which gives the percentage of scalp surface area affected. High-throughput TCRbeta sequencing was used to examine T cell clonal expansion in alopecia areata in both the C3H/HeJ mouse model and human patients. On the human side, TCRbeta sequencing was run on scalp tissue and on sorted CD4+ and CD8+ peripheral blood T cells from healthy controls and from alopecia areata patients with either patchy or totalis/universalis disease. Patients on tofacitinib were biopsied at baseline and after 4 and 24 weeks of treatment, and several of the patients also had a later scalp biopsy. Scalp clonality was compared among normal scalp (n=4), patchy alopecia areata scalp (n=8), and alopecia totalis/universalis scalp (n=8). The RNA source kit depended on sample type: the PAXgene miRNA kit for fixed scalp, the miRNeasy kit for PBMCs, and the RNeasy kit for mouse skin. immunoSEQ multiplex PCR using 35 Vbeta forward primers and 13 Jbeta reverse primers was used to amplify TCRbeta CDR3 regions.

The time point label here, explained by the study, means: four to five weeks on oral tofacitinib. In the paper's terms, the treatment or condition label means: oral pan-JAK inhibitor, 5-10 mg twice daily. Lesional scalp punch biopsies and peripheral blood were obtained from alopecia areata patients. After PBMCs were isolated by density centrifugation and stained for CD3, CD4 and CD8, a FACSAria was used to sort CD4+ and CD8+ T cells. The CDR3 measures 11 amino acids from cysteine to phenylalanine. Of all the DNA, just the CDR3 is kept, 33 bases in frame from base 1. V was cut back by 5 bases and J by 12 bases, leaving a gap of 14 bases between them. The germline V gene (reference sequence) gives CDR1 as MNHNY and CDR2 as SVGAGI. This clone was detected a few times. Its antigen is not yet known. No base qualities exist here, and no much larger clone lies one base off it. Broad study findings and their caveats: The treated cohort was small, with a single nonresponder, so links between baseline CD8+ expansion and response need larger studies. Higher clonality and more expanded CD8+ clones were observed in lesional scalp than in normal scalp, particularly in alopecia totalis/universalis, a finding suggestive of antigenic drive. Tofacitinib significantly decreased scalp clonality and the number of expanded CD8+ clones among the top 100 scalp clones. Compared with mice, TCR sequences shared between patients were less clear, possibly partly because of HLA diversity across the patient population. Unlike mouse skin, which is dominated by gammadelta T cells, normal human skin has resident alphabeta T cells that are also sequenced, and this complicates analysis of the scalp TCR repertoire. Many expanded lesional clones were found to persist in scalp and blood during tofacitinib treatment, and relapse after treatment cessation may be partly explained by this persistence.

Receptor libraries were prepared by the immunoSEQ multiplex PCR assay. RNA was extracted from all samples and reverse transcribed into cDNA as template for TCR sequencing. SuperScript III was used for first-strand cDNA synthesis, primed with a 2:1 mix of oligo-dT and random hexamers. Amplification bias was assessed with a synthetic immune receptor repertoire, and residual bias was removed computationally. As for the original processing: Raw reads were preprocessed to remove errors, and CDR3 was defined by IMGT conventions from the conserved cysteine to phenylalanine. Clonality was computed as 1 minus the Shannon entropy, with the entropy normalized by log2 of the number of productive unique TCRs. CD4 or CD8 identity of scalp clones was inferred by cross-referencing scalp TCRbeta sequences with sorted blood CD4 and CD8 repertoires. The immuneACCESS repertoire file appears here via TCRdb, limited to in-frame rearrangements. These files lack a portion of the clones; in checked studies, under half of the deficit traces to unresolved V genes, and the cause of the others is not known. The D gene and trimming were derived from the DNA, and the V and J assignments and clone size from that table. This sample is represented by some 220,000 clones; under 75% of them were singletons. Of the sample, around 1.5% falls within the top ten clones.

The TCR originated in a human donor with alopecia areata. The sample consisted of CD4+ T cells sorted from blood, taken at week 4, from a patient treated with tofacitinib. This chain is built from TRBV6-6 and TRBJ2-7, with the D gene not confidently named. The CDR3 reads as follows: CASSETSLGYF. Here is the DNA: TGTGCCAGCAGTGAAACATCTCTCGGGTACTTC.